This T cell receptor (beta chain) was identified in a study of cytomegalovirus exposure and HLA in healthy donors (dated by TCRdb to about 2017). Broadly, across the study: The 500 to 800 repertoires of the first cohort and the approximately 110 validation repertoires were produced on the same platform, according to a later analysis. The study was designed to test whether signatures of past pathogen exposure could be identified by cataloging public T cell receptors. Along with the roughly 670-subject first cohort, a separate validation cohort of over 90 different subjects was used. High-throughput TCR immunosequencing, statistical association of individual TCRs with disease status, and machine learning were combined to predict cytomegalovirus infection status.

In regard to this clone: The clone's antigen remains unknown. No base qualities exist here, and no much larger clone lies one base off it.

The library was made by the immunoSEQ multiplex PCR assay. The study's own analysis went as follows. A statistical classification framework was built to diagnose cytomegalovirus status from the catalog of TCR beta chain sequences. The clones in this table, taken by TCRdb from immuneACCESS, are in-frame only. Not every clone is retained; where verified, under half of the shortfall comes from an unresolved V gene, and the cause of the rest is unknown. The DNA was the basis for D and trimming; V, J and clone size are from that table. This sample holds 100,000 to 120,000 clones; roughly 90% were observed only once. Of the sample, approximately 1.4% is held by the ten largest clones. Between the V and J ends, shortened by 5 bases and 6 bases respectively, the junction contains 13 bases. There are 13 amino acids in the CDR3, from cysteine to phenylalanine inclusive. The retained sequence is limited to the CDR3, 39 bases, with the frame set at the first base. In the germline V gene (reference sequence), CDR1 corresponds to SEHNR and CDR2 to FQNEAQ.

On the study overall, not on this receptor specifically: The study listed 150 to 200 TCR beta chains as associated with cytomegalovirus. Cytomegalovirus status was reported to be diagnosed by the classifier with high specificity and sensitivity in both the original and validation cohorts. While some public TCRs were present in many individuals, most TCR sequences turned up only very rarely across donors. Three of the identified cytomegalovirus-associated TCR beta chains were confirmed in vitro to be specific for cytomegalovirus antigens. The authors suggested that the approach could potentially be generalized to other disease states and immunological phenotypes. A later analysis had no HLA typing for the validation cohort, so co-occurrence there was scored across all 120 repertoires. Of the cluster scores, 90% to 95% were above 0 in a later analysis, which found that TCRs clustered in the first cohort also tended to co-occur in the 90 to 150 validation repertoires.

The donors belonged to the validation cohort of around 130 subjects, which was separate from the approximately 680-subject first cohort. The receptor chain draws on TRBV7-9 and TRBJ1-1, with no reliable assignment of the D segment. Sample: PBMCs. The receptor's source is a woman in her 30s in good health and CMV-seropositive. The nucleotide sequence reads TGTGCCAGCAGCCCGGGAGGAGTAGCTGAAGCTTTCTTT. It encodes CASSPGGVAEAFF. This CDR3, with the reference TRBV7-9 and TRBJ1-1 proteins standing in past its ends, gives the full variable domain DTGVSQNPRHKITKRGQNVTFRCDPISEHNRLYWYRQTLGQGPEFLTYFQNEAQLEKSRLLSDRFSAERPKGSFSTLEIQRTEQGDSAMYLCASSPGGVAEAFFGQGTRLTVV.